These 20 T cell receptor beta chains were sequenced from one sample in a study of T cell responses to AZD1222 COVID-19 vaccine. TCRdb keeps only in-frame clones here, not all; method: immunoSEQ multiplex PCR. The sample includes around 150,000 clones, around 94% of them seen just once. The sequences come from peripheral blood, collected on day 0 of AZD1222 vaccination. The receptor set was obtained from an adult in good health.

The chain employs TRBV7-9 and TRBJ1-6; 7 nucleotides match TRBD1. From germline, CDR1 is SEHNR and CDR2 FQNEAQ (reference sequence). Trimming removed 4 bases from V and 7 bases from J; junction bases left unmatched: 7. The CDR3 loop spans 15 amino acids. CDR3: CASSSVGTVNSPLHF. The CDR3 coding sequence is TGTGCCAGCAGCTCTGTCGGGACAGTGAATTCACCCCTCCACTTT.

This clone was detected only once. The genes are TRBV10-3 and TRBJ2-6; D call uncertain. V lost 7 bases to trimming and J lost 0 bases, with 1 base between them. The CDR3 is 12 residues long. The germline gives CDR1 ENHRY, CDR2 SYGVKD. CDR3 DNA sequence: TGTGCCATCAACTCTGGGGCCAACGTCCTGACTTTC. The encoded protein is CAINSGANVLTF.

The V gene is TRBV6-6, the J gene TRBJ2-1, with D tentatively TRBD1 (6 bases). Germline V gene lookup returns CDR1 MNHNY and CDR2 SVGAGI (reference sequence). The V end lost 6 bases, the J end lost 7 bases, and 13 bases lay between the germline ends. This CDR3 comprises 13 residues. CDR3 loop: CASSPGQWNEQFF. The CDR3 DNA reads as TGTGCCAGCAGCCCGGGACAATGGAATGAGCAGTTCTTC.

The gene calls are TRBV6-5 and TRBJ1-5; TRBD1 aligns across 9 bases. The V and J ends lost 6 bases and 5 bases, in that order; junction bases with no gene match: 5. Per the germline V gene, CDR1 is MNHEY and CDR2 is SVGAGI. CDR3 length equals 14 residues. The CDR3 loop is CASSRGQGYQPQHF. The CDR3 DNA reads as TGTGCCAGCAGCAGGGGACAGGGCTATCAGCCCCAGCATTTT.

This rearrangement joins TRBV10-1 to TRBJ2-3; TRBD2 might be the D (6 bases). The ends were cut back, 2 bases at V and 6 bases at J, with 15 bases in the middle. The germline gives CDR1 WNHNN, CDR2 SYGVQD (reference sequence). The CDR3 contains 15 residues. The CDR3 is CASSESLLAADTQYF. In DNA form, the CDR3 reads TGCGCCAGCAGTGAGAGTCTACTAGCAGCGGATACGCAGTATTTT.

This clone was seen a single time. This rearrangement joins TRBV7-9 to TRBJ1-5; 12 bases align to TRBD1. The ends lost 5 bases at V and 4 bases at J; junction bases unmatched: 9. CDR1 SEHNR and CDR2 FQNEAQ come from the germline V gene (reference sequence). There are 17 residues in the CDR3. The CDR3 nucleotides read TGTGCCAGCAGCGCCGGGACAGGGGGCGGTAAAAATCAGCCCCAGCATTTT. It encodes CASSAGTGGGKNQPQHF.

This chain joins TRBV30 and TRBJ1-1; 7 bases fit TRBD1. The trim removed 1 base at V and 1 base at J, leaving 0 bases unmatched. This CDR3 is 13 amino acids long. Germline CDR1 and CDR2: GTSNPN and SVGIG (reference sequence). CDR3 in DNA: TGTGCCTGGAGTGGACAGGGGAACACTGAAGCTTTCTTT. Protein product: CAWSGQGNTEAFF.

The genes are TRBV9 and TRBJ2-1, with D possibly being TRBD2 (6 bases). With 4 bases removed from V and 5 bases from J, the gap between germline ends came to 19 bases. The CDR3 length is 16 residues. Germline V gene sequence: CDR1 SGDLS, CDR2 YYNGEE. CDR3 nucleotides: TGTGCCAGCAGCCCTCGGGCGCCGGGACTCAACAATGAGCAGTTCTTC. Its protein is CASSPRAPGLNNEQFF.

J is TRBJ2-1 and V is TRBV28; 7 bases match TRBD1. CDR1 is MDHEN, CDR2 SYDVKM, per germline. The CDR3 length is 15 residues. J gave up 7 bases and V 6 bases, and 12 bases lay outside the gene matches. CDR3 residues: CASRTGQWSSNEQFF. The CDR3, as DNA: TGTGCCAGCAGAACGGGACAGTGGAGTAGTAATGAGCAGTTCTTC.

The chain carries TRBV3-1 (or the pseudogene TRBV3-2) and TRBJ1-1, with 8 bases fitting TRBD1. This CDR3 has 15 amino acids. The germline CDR1 and CDR2 sequences are LGHDT and YNNKEL (reference sequence). V shed 4 bases and J 0 bases; nucleotides not matched to a gene: 4. The CDR3 sequence is CASSRGQGMNTEAFF. In nucleotides, the CDR3 is TGTGCCAGCAGCCGAGGACAGGGCATGAACACTGAAGCTTTCTTT.

The chain combines TRBV5-1 with TRBJ2-5, with 7 bases that match TRBD2. The V segment lost 2 bases and the J segment 2 bases; nucleotides outside the gene matches: 6. This CDR3 is built from 15 residues. CDR1 and CDR2 from the germline V gene are SGHRS and YFSETQ. CDR3 loop: CASSFSGGGQETQYF. CDR3 DNA: TGCGCCAGCAGCTTCTCCGGGGGAGGGCAAGAGACCCAGTACTTC.

CDR3: CASSLGLAGYNEQFF. Written as DNA, the CDR3 is TGCGCCAGCAGCTTGGGACTAGCGGGTTACAATGAGCAGTTCTTC. The rearrangement uses TRBV5-1 and TRBJ2-1; 10 bases are a match to TRBD2. The CDR3 is 15 residues long. Germline V gives CDR1 SGHRS, CDR2 YFSETQ. V gave up 0 bases and J gave up 4 bases; unmatched junction bases: 1. Together with reference TRBV5-1 and TRBJ2-1, the CDR3 gives the full variable domain: KAGVTQTPRYLIKTRGQQVTLSCSPISGHRSVSWYQQTPGQGLQFLFEYFSETQRNKGNFPGRFSGRQFSNSRSEMNVSTLELGDSALYLCASSLGLAGYNEQFFGPGTRLTVL.

The chain has TRBV24-1 and TRBJ1-6; D is uncertain. The length of the CDR3 is 15 residues. Between the trimmed V and J ends, which lost 4 bases and 0 bases, there was a span of 6 bases. Germline loops: CDR1 KGHDR, CDR2 SFDVKD. The CDR3 coding sequence is TGTGCCACCAGTGAAGGCAGCTCCTATAATTCACCCCTCCACTTT. This sequence encodes CATSEGSSYNSPLHF.

The rearrangement links TRBV6-1 to TRBJ2-7; the D is unclear. This CDR3 comprises 15 residues. The ends were cut back, 0 bases at V and 2 bases at J, with 11 bases in the middle. CDR1 and CDR2 (germline): MNHNS, SASEGT. The CDR3 region has the DNA TGTGCCAGCAGTGAAGCTCGCATCCTCGCCTACGAGCAGTACGTC. It is translated as CASSEARILAYEQYV.

V and J are TRBV18 and TRBJ1-4; D might be TRBD1 (5 bases). The CDR3 length is 15 residues. The ends were cut back, 0 bases at V and 4 bases at J, with 9 bases in the middle. Looked up from germline, CDR1 is KGHSH and CDR2 is LQKENI. DNA of the CDR3: TGTGCCAGCTCACCACCGGGGCTTTATAATGAAAAACTGTTTTTT. The encoded protein is CASSPPGLYNEKLFF.

The chain is built from TRBV19 and TRBJ2-1; 9 positions match TRBD1. The CDR3 contains 16 residues. Trimming at V came to 4 bases and at J to 4 bases, leaving 8 bases not matched to a gene. The germline gives CDR1 LNHDA, CDR2 SQIVND (reference sequence). As DNA, the CDR3 is TGTGCCAGTAGTAACACAGGGGGCGCCGGGTACAATGAGCAGTTCTTC. Translation gives CASSNTGGAGYNEQFF.

This chain links TRBV19 with TRBJ1-2; D is unresolved. Looked up from germline, CDR1 is LNHDA and CDR2 is SQIVND (reference sequence). The ends were cut back, 7 bases at V and 6 bases at J, with 15 bases in the middle. The CDR3 consists of 13 residues. The CDR3 loop reads CASKPYAEDGYTF. Written as DNA, the CDR3 is TGTGCCAGTAAACCTTACGCTGAAGATGGCTACACCTTC.

The chain carries TRBV2 and TRBJ1-2, with D unclear. The CDR3 consists of 14 residues. The V end was cut by 9 bases, the J end by 4 bases, with 18 bases between. CDR1 is SNHLY, CDR2 FYNNEI, per germline. The CDR3 nucleotides are TGTGCCAGTACCCCCTTTGGGGAGGGCTATGGCTACACCTTC. This codes for CASTPFGEGYGYTF.

The V call is TRBV18, the J call TRBJ2-1; D remains unclear. The CDR3 is 13 amino acids. V was clipped by 4 bases and J by 4 bases, with 8 bases between them. Germline V gene lookup returns CDR1 KGHSH and CDR2 LQKENI. The CDR3 DNA follows: TGTGCCAGCTCACGTGAAGAGTACAATGAGCAGTTCTTC. Its protein is CASSREEYNEQFF.

This chain uses TRBV14 with TRBJ2-6, with D tentatively TRBD1 (5 bases). Germline V CDR1 and CDR2: SGHDN, FVKESK. Trimming shortened V by 4 bases and J by 11 bases, and 12 bases separated the two germline ends. The CDR3 totals 13 residues. The CDR3 DNA sequence: TGTGCCAGCAGCCTTTCAGGGCCCTACGTCCTGACTTTC. Translating gives CASSLSGPYVLTF.